The entry below describes one TCR beta chain. Its antigen is undetermined. These data are taken from a study of cytomegalovirus exposure and HLA in healthy donors. 13 Jbeta primers and 60 Vbeta primers were used for the PCR. Clones were read by immunoSEQ multiplex PCR, and TCRdb kept only the in-frame ones, dropping some. The sample holds approximately 120,000 clones, about three quarters seen once. Findings and caveats of the study: Altogether, 164 TCR beta chains were recorded as cytomegalovirus-associated. CMV antigen specificity of three CMV-associated chains was confirmed in vitro.

The sample was PBMCs. This receptor was obtained from a woman between 25 and 40 years old in good health and CMV-seronegative.

The DNA of the CDR3 is TGTGCCAGCAGTCGGGGTATATCGGAAAAACTGTTTTTT. Encoded protein: CASSRGISEKLFF. This chain uses TRBV27 with TRBJ1-4; D is unresolved. The CDR3 contains 13 residues. Germline CDR1 reads MNHEY; CDR2 reads SMNVEV (reference sequence). The V and J ends lost 5 bases and 8 bases respectively, with 12 bases between them.